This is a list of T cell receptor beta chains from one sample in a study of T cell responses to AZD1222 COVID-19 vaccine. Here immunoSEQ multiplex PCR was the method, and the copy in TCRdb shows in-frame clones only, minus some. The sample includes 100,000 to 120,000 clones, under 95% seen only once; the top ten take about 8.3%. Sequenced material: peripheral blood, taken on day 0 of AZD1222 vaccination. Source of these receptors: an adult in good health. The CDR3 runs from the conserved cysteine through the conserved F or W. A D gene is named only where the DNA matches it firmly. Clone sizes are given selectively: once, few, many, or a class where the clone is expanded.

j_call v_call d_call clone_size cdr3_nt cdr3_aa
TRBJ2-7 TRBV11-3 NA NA TGTGCCAGCAGCTTTGTACAGAGCTCCTACGAGCAGTACTTC CASSFVQSSYEQYF
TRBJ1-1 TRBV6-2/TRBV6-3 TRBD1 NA TGTGCCAGCAGCCCCCCGGACAGGCTGTCTGAAGCTTTCTTT CASSPPDRLSEAFF
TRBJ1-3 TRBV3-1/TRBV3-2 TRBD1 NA TGTGCCAGCAGCCATCGGACAGGGAGCTCTGGAAACACCATATATTTT CASSHRTGSSGNTIYF
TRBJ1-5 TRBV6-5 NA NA TGTGCCAGCAGTCGCGACTTACTCAATCAGCCCCAGCATTTT CASSRDLLNQPQHF
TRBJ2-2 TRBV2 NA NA TGTGCCAGCAGATCGACTAGTCTCGGGGAGCTGTTTTTT CASRSTSLGELFF
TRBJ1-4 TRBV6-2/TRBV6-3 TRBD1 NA TGTGCCAGCAGTTCCGGGACAGTTGGGAAACTGTTTTTT CASSSGTVGKLFF
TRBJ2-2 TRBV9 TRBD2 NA TGTGCCAGCAGCATACGACTAGCGGGGTTCAACACCGGGGAGCTGTTTTTT CASSIRLAGFNTGELFF
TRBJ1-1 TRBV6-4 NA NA TGTGCCAGCAGTGAGGGGGAAGGCACTGAAGCTTTCTTT CASSEGEGTEAFF
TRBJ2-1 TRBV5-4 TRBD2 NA TGTGCCAGCAGGGTACGGGGGGGCCTCAATGAGCAGTTCTTC CASRVRGGLNEQFF
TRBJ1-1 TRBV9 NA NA TGTGCCAGCAGCGTCGGGCACTCGAGGGCTGAAGCTTTCTTT CASSVGHSRAEAFF
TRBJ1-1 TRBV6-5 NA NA TGTGCCAGCAGTTCCCCTCTCAGCCGTCTTTACACTGAAGCTTTCTTT CASSSPLSRLYTEAFF
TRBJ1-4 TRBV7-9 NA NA TGTGCCAGCAGCGAGGGCTATTCTAATGAAAAACTGTTTTTT CASSEGYSNEKLFF
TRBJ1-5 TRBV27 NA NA TGTGCCAGCAGTTCCCGATTTTACAGTTATAGCAATCAGCCCCAGCATTTT CASSSRFYSYSNQPQHF
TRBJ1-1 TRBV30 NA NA TGTGCCTGGAGTGTACCCTGGCAGGGGAAGTTGGGAGCTTTCTTT CAWSVPWQGKLGAFF
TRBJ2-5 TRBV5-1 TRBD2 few TGCGCCAGCAGCCCGCTAGCGGGGGGGCTCAGGGAGACCCAGTACTTC CASSPLAGGLRETQYF
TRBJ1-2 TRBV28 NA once TGTGCCAGCAGTTTAGAGGCCCCGGCCGGCTATGGCTACACCTTC CASSLEAPAGYGYTF
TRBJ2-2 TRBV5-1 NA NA TGCGCCAGCAGCTTATCACTTATGAACACCGGGGAGCTGTTTTTT CASSLSLMNTGELFF
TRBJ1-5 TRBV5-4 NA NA TGTGCCAGCAGCTTTGGGAATCAGCCCCAGCATTTT CASSFGNQPQHF
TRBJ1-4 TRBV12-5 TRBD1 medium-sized TGTGCTAGTGGTCTCCGGACAGGGGCCGATAATGAAAAACTGTTTTTT CASGLRTGADNEKLFF
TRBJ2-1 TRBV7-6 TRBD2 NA TGTGCCAGCAGCCCCTTGCGGGGGGCTGACAATGAGCAGTTCTTC CASSPLRGADNEQFF
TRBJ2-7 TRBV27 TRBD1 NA TGTGCCAGCAGTGTTGACAGGGGCGAATACGAGCAGTACTTC CASSVDRGEYEQYF
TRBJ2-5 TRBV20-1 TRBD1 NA TGCAGTGCTAGTGGGCAGGGGGATAGGGAGACCCAGTACTTC CSASGQGDRETQYF